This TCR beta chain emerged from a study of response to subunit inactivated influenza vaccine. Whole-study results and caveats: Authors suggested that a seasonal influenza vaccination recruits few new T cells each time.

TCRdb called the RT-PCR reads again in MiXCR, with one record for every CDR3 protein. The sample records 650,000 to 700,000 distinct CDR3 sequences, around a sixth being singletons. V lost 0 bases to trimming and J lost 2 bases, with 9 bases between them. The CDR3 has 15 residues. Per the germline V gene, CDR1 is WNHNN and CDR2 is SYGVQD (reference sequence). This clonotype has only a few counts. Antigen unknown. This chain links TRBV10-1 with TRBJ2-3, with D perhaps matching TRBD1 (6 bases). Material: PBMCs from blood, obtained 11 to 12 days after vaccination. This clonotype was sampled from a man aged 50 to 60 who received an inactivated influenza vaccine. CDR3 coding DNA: TGCGCCAGCAGTGAGTCGACAGGTATCACAGATACGCAGTATTTT. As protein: CASSESTGITDTQYF.